A selection of T cell receptor beta chains follows, all from one sample in a study of cytomegalovirus exposure and HLA in healthy donors. The protocol was immunoSEQ multiplex PCR, while the TCRdb copy is restricted to in-frame clones and leaves out a portion. The sample has 150,000 to 200,000 clones, roughly nine tenths seen once; the top ten hold about 5.8%. Input material: PBMCs. Source of these receptors: a woman aged 30 to 39 in good health and CMV-seronegative. The CDR3 runs from the conserved cysteine through the conserved F or W. A D gene is named only where the DNA matches it firmly. The listing skips clone size in some rows; elsewhere it reads once, few, many or a size class.

>-|-|TRBV4-1|TRBJ1-2
CASSQVQRQDVYGYTF
TGCGCCAGCAGCCAAGTTCAAAGACAGGACGTCTATGGCTACACCTTC
>-|-|TRBV5-4|TRBJ2-7
CASSPGQSYEQYF
TGTGCCAGCAGCCCTGGACAGAGCTACGAGCAGTACTTC
>-|-|TRBV29-1|TRBJ2-3
CSAGTRADTQYF
TGCAGCGCCGGGACCCGGGCAGATACGCAGTATTTT
>-|TRBD2|TRBV5-4|TRBJ2-3
CASSSRASGSWTDTQYF
TGTGCCAGCAGCTCCCGAGCTAGCGGGAGTTGGACAGATACGCAGTATTTT
>once|-|TRBV13|TRBJ2-1
CASSPESYNEQFF
TGTGCCAGCAGCCCAGAATCCTACAATGAGCAGTTCTTC
>-|-|TRBV6-5|TRBJ2-1
CASSYSKRVEQFF
TGTGCCAGCAGTTACTCGAAGAGGGTTGAGCAGTTCTTC
>few|TRBD1|TRBV25-1|TRBJ1-2
CASSDGTGGYTF
TGTGCCAGCAGTGATGGGACAGGGGGCTACACCTTC
>-|TRBD1|TRBV9|TRBJ1-2
CASSVGDWTGVNGYTF
TGTGCCAGCAGCGTAGGAGACTGGACAGGGGTTAATGGCTACACCTTC
>few|-|TRBV6-4|TRBJ2-7
CASSEDIGYEQYF
TGTGCCAGCAGTGAAGATATTGGGTACGAGCAGTACTTC
>-|TRBD1|TRBV18|TRBJ2-3
CASSLTGGSSDTQYF
TGTGCCAGCTCACTGACAGGGGGCTCGTCAGATACGCAGTATTTT
>-|-|TRBV18|TRBJ1-2
CASSRGNSNYGYTF
TGTGCCAGCTCACGGGGAAACTCTAACTATGGCTACACCTTC
>-|TRBD2|TRBV7-2|TRBJ2-1
CASSFSGSPGREQFF
TGTGCCAGCAGTTTTAGCGGGAGCCCTGGAAGGGAGCAGTTCTTC
>-|TRBD1|TRBV9|TRBJ2-5
CASSATGGVQETQYF
TGTGCCAGCAGCGCCACAGGGGGCGTCCAAGAGACCCAGTACTTC
>-|TRBD1|TRBV4-1|TRBJ1-2
CASSQPTGHYGYTF
TGCGCCAGCAGCCAACCGACAGGGCACTATGGCTACACCTTC
>-|-|TRBV5-4|TRBJ2-7
CASSQDRGLSYEQYF
TGTGCCAGCAGCCAGGATAGAGGACTATCCTACGAGCAGTACTTC